These 29 T cell receptor beta chains share one sample of origin, sequenced in a study of T-cell reconstitution after alpha-beta-depleted transplantation in children. TCRbeta library preparation incorporated unique molecular identifiers. TCRdb reprocessed the PCR reads via MiXCR and lists one record per CDR3 protein. This sample has about 290,000 distinct CDR3 sequences; about 9.4% occur once, and the top ten carry 7.5%. Sequencing was performed on PBMCs, taken before TCRalphabeta/CD19-depleted stem cell transplant. The receptor source for this set is a boy under two years old with acute myeloid leukemia, due to receive a stem cell transplant.

The rearrangement joins TRBV4-3 to TRBJ2-3; 11 bases are shared with TRBD2. Germline V gives CDR1 LGHNA, CDR2 YSLEER. J was trimmed by 7 bases and V by 1 base; bases with no gene match: 4. CDR3 size: 15 residues. CDR3 sequence: CASSQGTSGGHTQYF. The CDR3 DNA is TGCGCCAGCAGCCAAGGAACTAGCGGGGGACATACGCAGTATTTT.

This clonotype was found many times. The CDR3 region has the DNA TGCGCCAGCAGGCAGGGCCGGAGACTAGCGGGACTTCTCACAGATACGCAGTATTTT. Translating gives CASRQGRRLAGLLTDTQYF. This chain connects TRBV5-1 to TRBJ2-3, with 11 bases identical to TRBD2. The germline V gene has CDR1 SGHRS and CDR2 YFSETQ. V gave up 5 bases and J gave up 2 bases; unmatched junction bases: 16. This CDR3 is 19 amino acids long.

This clonotype qualifies as medium-sized. The V gene is TRBV7-8, the J gene TRBJ2-1; 8 positions match TRBD2. CDR3 length: 16 amino acids. V lost 6 bases, J lost 3 bases, and 10 bases stayed unmatched. CDR1 is SGHVS, CDR2 FQNEAQ, per germline. The CDR3 region is CASSPDPGTSYNEQFF. DNA of the CDR3: TGTGCCAGCAGTCCAGACCCAGGGACTAGCTACAATGAGCAGTTCTTC.

This clonotype was counted many times. V gene TRBV28 combines with J gene TRBJ1-2; D possibly corresponds to TRBD1 (6 bases). Germline loops: CDR1 MDHEN, CDR2 SYDVKM. V dropped 4 bases and J dropped 0 bases, with 24 bases sitting between them. The CDR3 is 19 residues long. In DNA, the CDR3 is TGTGCCAGCAGTTGGCCCCCATCCCCCAGGGGAAGGCCTAACTATGGCTACACCTTC. Encoded protein: CASSWPPSPRGRPNYGYTF.

The sample holds many counts of this clonotype. This chain uses TRBV7-2 with TRBJ2-1; D is possibly TRBD1 or TRBD2 (6 bases each). The CDR3 extends over 16 amino acids. Per germline, CDR1 SGHTA and CDR2 FQGNSA. Trimming left V 2 bases short and J 3 bases short, with 14 bases between. Written as DNA, the CDR3 is TGTGCCAGCAGCTTACGGGGGCGAACTTTCTACAATGAGCAGTTCTTC. This gives the protein CASSLRGRTFYNEQFF.

This clonotype was seen only a few times. V and J are TRBV29-1 and TRBJ2-2; the D gene is possibly TRBD2 (5 bases). The V gene's germline CDR1 is SQVTM and CDR2 ANQGSEA. Trimming pared 7 bases from V and 6 bases from J, leaving 15 bases between. CDR3 length: 13 amino acids. The CDR3 sequence: CSAQLLVAGELFF. CDR3 in DNA: TGCAGCGCCCAGTTACTAGTTGCCGGGGAGCTGTTTTTT.

V and J are TRBV9 and TRBJ1-3, with a tentative D call TRBD1 (5 bases). Germline lookup yields CDR1 SGDLS and CDR2 YYNGEE. The length of the CDR3 is 11 residues. V lost 7 bases and J lost 4, with 6 bases in between. CDR3 amino acids: CASGGGNTIYF. Written as DNA, the CDR3 is TGTGCCAGCGGGGGGGGAAACACCATATATTTT.

For this clonotype: This clone may be a read error of a much larger clone one base away. Given the absence of the conserved phenylalanine or tryptophan at the CDR3 end, a read error is likely. The chain links TRBV7-3 to TRBJ2-1; 8 bases are shared with TRBD1. The CDR3 contains 15 residues. From germline, CDR1 is SGHTA and CDR2 FQGTGA. J gave up 2 bases and V 5 bases, and 5 bases lay outside the gene matches. The CDR3 DNA reads as TGTGCCAGCAGCCAGGACAGGGAGCCCTACAATGAGCAGTTCTCC. As protein: CASSQDREPYNEQFS.

This clonotype occurred many times. The J gene is TRBJ1-4, the V gene TRBV6-5; 9 nucleotides align to TRBD1. This CDR3 is 15 amino acids long. V trimming: 2 bases; J trimming: 8 bases; junction bases outside the gene matches: 6. Germline assignment: CDR1 MNHEY and CDR2 SVGAGI. The CDR3 loop reads CASSYLTGGEEKLFF. The CDR3 DNA reads as TGTGCCAGCAGTTACCTGACAGGGGGGGAGGAAAAACTGTTTTTT.

This clonotype occurred many times. This chain connects TRBV20-1 to TRBJ2-7; the D gene is possibly TRBD2 (5 bases). The CDR3 contains 14 residues. Trimming removed 0 bases from V and 2 bases from J, with 11 bases in between. Germline loops: CDR1 DFQATT, CDR2 SNEGSKA (reference sequence). CDR3 nucleotide sequence: TGCAGTGCTAGAGAGGATGGAGGCCCCTACGAGCAGTACTTC. The encoded protein is CSAREDGGPYEQYF.

The table lists this clonotype with many counts. The chain joins TRBV12-3 or TRBV12-4 to TRBJ1-2; TRBD1 is a possible D gene (6 bases). The CDR3 contains 14 residues. Trimming stripped 1 base from V and 4 bases from J, with 10 bases between. The CDR3 spells CASSLVPGVYGYTF. The CDR3 coding sequence is TGTGCCAGCAGTTTAGTTCCAGGGGTCTATGGCTACACCTTC.

This clonotype was picked up many times. The chain is built from TRBV9 and TRBJ2-2; unclear D gene. The germline CDR1 and CDR2 sequences are SGDLS and YYNGEE. This CDR3 has 16 amino acids. V was pared by 4 bases and J by 0 bases, with 13 bases between. CDR3 loop: CASSPPGSANTGELFF. CDR3 DNA: TGTGCCAGCAGCCCCCCCGGCAGCGCGAACACCGGGGAGCTGTTTTTT.

This clonotype was observed at least ten times. J is TRBJ1-2 and V is TRBV5-1; D might be TRBD1 (6 bases). The germline V gene encodes CDR1 SGHRS and CDR2 YFSETQ. The CDR3 has 16 residues. Trimming shortened V by 0 bases and J by 1 base, and 13 bases separated the two germline ends. The CDR3 sequence is CASSLVRDTGNYGYTF. In nucleotides, the CDR3 is TGCGCCAGCAGCTTGGTCCGGGACACCGGTAACTATGGCTACACCTTC. Combining the CDR3 with reference TRBV5-1 and TRBJ1-2 gives the whole variable domain KAGVTQTPRYLIKTRGQQVTLSCSPISGHRSVSWYQQTPGQGLQFLFEYFSETQRNKGNFPGRFSGRQFSNSRSEMNVSTLELGDSALYLCASSLVRDTGNYGYTFGSGTRLTVV.

V is TRBV6-5 and J is TRBJ1-6, with unresolved D. CDR1 is MNHEY, CDR2 SVGAGI, per germline. The V end was cut by 2 bases, the J end by 0 bases, with 8 bases between. The CDR3 sequence is 16 residues long. The CDR3 reads CASSYDLSSYNSPLHF. CDR3 coding DNA: TGTGCCAGCAGTTACGATCTGAGCTCCTATAATTCACCCCTCCACTTT.

A note on this clonotype: A much larger clone sits a single nucleotide away, making a read error possible. The V call is TRBV27, the J call TRBJ2-7; no definite D call. Germline V CDR1 and CDR2: MNHEY, SMNVEV (reference sequence). This CDR3 is built from 14 residues. CDR3 protein: CASRRTSGEYDQYF. The CDR3 DNA is TGTGCCAGCAGGCGGACCTCAGGCGAGTACGACCAGTACTTC.

This clonotype was counted many times. The V and J genes are TRBV7-2 and TRBJ1-1; 7 bases map to TRBD1. Per the germline V gene, CDR1 is SGHTA and CDR2 is FQGNSA. V gave up 6 bases and J gave up 5 bases; unmatched junction bases: 9. This CDR3 is built from 14 residues. CDR3 residues: CASRLRQGRTEAFF. CDR3 nucleotide sequence: TGTGCCAGCAGATTAAGACAGGGCAGGACTGAAGCTTTCTTT.

This clonotype was counted only a few times. The chain uses TRBV5-1 and TRBJ2-7; TRBD2 matches 12 bases. The CDR3 has 15 residues. V shed 4 bases and J 0 bases; nucleotides not matched to a gene: 2. CDR1 and CDR2 from the germline V gene are SGHRS and YFSETQ. The CDR3 here is CASSRTSGTSYEQYF. In DNA form, the CDR3 reads TGCGCCAGCAGCCGGACTAGCGGGACCTCCTACGAGCAGTACTTC.

This clonotype was recorded many times. This rearrangement joins TRBV7-8 to TRBJ2-7; D tentatively reads TRBD1 or TRBD2 (6 bases each). The V end lost 2 bases, the J end lost 4 bases, and 15 bases lay between the germline ends. The CDR3 contains 15 residues. CDR1 is SGHVS and CDR2 is FQNEAQ in the germline V gene. This CDR3 reads CASSLYRDSGYEQYF. CDR3 nucleotides: TGTGCCAGCAGCTTATACAGGGACTCGGGGTACGAGCAGTACTTC.

This clonotype came up a few times. This sequence joins TRBV7-8 and TRBJ1-6; 10 nucleotides align to TRBD1. The trim removed 6 bases at V and 4 bases at J, leaving 12 bases unmatched. The CDR3 totals 18 residues. Germline CDR1 SGHVS, CDR2 FQNEAQ. The CDR3 spells CASSFRQGANPYNSPLHF. CDR3 nucleotide sequence: TGTGCCAGCAGTTTTCGACAGGGGGCGAACCCTTATAATTCACCCCTCCACTTT.

This sequence joins TRBV12-5 and TRBJ1-1, with 9 bases that match TRBD1. The junction had 4 bases not matched to a gene; V was cut back by 1 base and J by 7 bases. Germline CDR1 reads LGHNT; CDR2 reads FRNRAP. The CDR3 loop spans 14 amino acids. The CDR3 bases are TGTGCTAGTGGTTTGGGCCGGGACAGGGATGAAGCTTTCTTT. It yields the protein CASGLGRDRDEAFF.

At least ten counts were recorded for this clonotype. The chain recombines TRBV20-1 with TRBJ2-3; D possibly matches TRBD1 or TRBD2 (5 bases each). V dropped 0 bases and J dropped 3 bases, with 13 bases sitting between them. Germline-derived CDR1 and CDR2 are DFQATT and SNEGSKA (reference sequence). This CDR3 region has 15 residues. DNA for the CDR3: TGCAGTGCTAGAGATCCAGGATGGGGGACAGATACGCAGTATTTT. It yields the protein CSARDPGWGTDTQYF.

This clonotype was seen at least ten times. The chain has TRBV7-2 and TRBJ2-7; 11 bases agree with TRBD2. The CDR3 contains 17 residues. V lost 5 bases to trimming and J lost 6 bases; unmatched junction nucleotides: 15. CDR1 and CDR2 from the germline V gene are SGHTA and FQGNSA. CDR3 bases: TGTGCCAGCAGCGGCTTCCGGGCTAGCGGGAGGCGAACCGAGCAGTACTTC. Translation: CASSGFRASGRRTEQYF.

The rearrangement links TRBV11-1 to TRBJ1-3; D possibly corresponds to TRBD1 (5 bases). Germline-derived CDR1 and CDR2 are SGHAT and FQDESV (reference sequence). The CDR3 is 18 amino acids. V dropped 2 bases and J dropped 1 base, with 18 bases sitting between them. The CDR3 spells CASSLSFAGGTSGNTIYF. The CDR3 nucleotides read TGTGCCAGCAGCTTAAGTTTTGCTGGGGGGACTTCTGGAAACACCATATATTTT.

This clonotype has a count of ten or more. The V gene is TRBV28, the J gene TRBJ2-5; D not certain. Per germline, CDR1 MDHEN and CDR2 SYDVKM. The CDR3 totals 15 residues. V lost 2 bases to trimming and J lost 1 base, with 11 bases between them. CDR3 DNA: TGTGCCAGCAGTTTAGAAAGTGGCGTCCAAGAGACCCAGTACTTC. Protein sequence: CASSLESGVQETQYF.

This chain links TRBV29-1 with TRBJ2-1; D gene ambiguous. Per germline, CDR1 SQVTM and CDR2 ANQGSEA. The CDR3 spans 13 residues. V dropped 6 bases and J dropped 9 bases, with 18 bases sitting between them. The CDR3 region has the DNA TGCAGCGTGGTCGAGCCCTGTTGGAGTGAGCAGTTCTTC. Translating it yields CSVVEPCWSEQFF.

This clonotype was picked up many times. CDR3: CASSLTGKFTNEKLFF. The CDR3, as DNA: TGTGCCAGCAGTTTGACAGGGAAGTTCACTAATGAAAAACTGTTTTTT. This chain joins TRBV28 and TRBJ1-4; TRBD1 matches 7 bases. Germline CDR1 and CDR2: MDHEN and SYDVKM. The CDR3 is 16 residues long. Germline trimming cut 3 bases from V and 2 bases from J; bases unmatched to any gene: 6.

This clonotype was observed many times. This rearrangement joins TRBV6-6 to TRBJ2-1, with 8 bases identical to TRBD1. V dropped 2 bases and J dropped 15; count of bases not matched to a gene: 6. CDR1 MNHNY and CDR2 SVGAGI come from the germline V gene (reference sequence). This CDR3 spans 12 amino acids. CDR3 protein: CASSYVDRVTFF. CDR3 nucleotide sequence: TGTGCCAGCAGTTACGTGGACAGGGTTACGTTCTTC.

In its sample, this clonotype was seen many times. CDR3 loop: CASSYGLAESSYNEQFF. The CDR3 DNA is TGTGCCAGCAGCTACGGACTAGCGGAGAGCTCCTACAATGAGCAGTTCTTC. The J gene is TRBJ2-1, the V gene TRBV7-3; 10 bases align to TRBD2. The germline V gene encodes CDR1 SGHTA and CDR2 FQGTGA. The junction had 6 bases not matched to a gene; V was cut back by 4 bases and J by 0 bases. CDR3 size: 17 residues.

In its sample, this clonotype was seen many times. The gene calls are TRBV6-2 or TRBV6-3 and TRBJ2-3, with 11 bases matching TRBD2. V shed 6 bases and J 4 bases; nucleotides not matched to a gene: 12. The V gene's germline CDR1 is MNHEY and CDR2 SVGEGT. The CDR3 consists of 17 residues. CDR3 in amino acids: CASSKGPMGLAADTQYF. Here the CDR3 DNA reads TGTGCCAGCAGCAAAGGCCCCATGGGACTAGCGGCAGATACGCAGTATTTT.